This T cell receptor (beta chain) comes out of a study of graft-versus-host responses after intestinal transplantation. Study-level information: Recipients had multivisceral, liver-intestinal, or isolated intestinal transplants. Recipients uniformly received anti-thymocyte globulin induction, followed by tacrolimus and steroids for two to four years.

In regard to this clone: What it binds is not known.

Overall study findings and caveats: Early after transplant, HvG clones declined as circulating GvH clones peaked. Some GvH clones were seen earlier in gut or blood, suggesting intestinal origin.

The repertoire was sequenced with immunoSEQ multiplex PCR; TCRdb's copy has only in-frame clones and lacks some. The table lists about 93,000 clones, around 80% of them singletons, with 0.75% to 0.85% in the top ten. This TCR derives from a human donor who received an intestinal transplant. Sequencing was performed on unstimulated CD4+ T cells sorted from spleen or lymph node cells, taken before intestinal transplant.

The CDR3 sequence is CASSFTGQETQYF. The DNA of the CDR3 is TGTGCCAGCAGTTTTACAGGACAAGAGACCCAGTACTTC. The chain is built from TRBV5-4 and TRBJ2-5; D may be TRBD1 (5 bases). CDR1 is SGHNT, CDR2 YYREEE, per germline (reference sequence). V gave up 5 bases and J gave up 2 bases, with 10 bases separating them. This CDR3 has 13 amino acids. Combining the CDR3 with reference TRBV5-4 and TRBJ2-5 gives the whole variable domain ETGVTQSPTHLIKTRGQQVTLRCSSQSGHNTVSWYQQALGQGPQFIFQYYREEENGRGNFPPRFSGLQFPNYSSELNVNALELDDSALYLCASSFTGQETQYFGPGTRLLVL.